This paragraph covers one TCR beta chain sequence. Its specificity is unknown. Some clones are missing from TCRdb's copy, which holds only in-frame ones; the method was immunoSEQ multiplex PCR. The table records 50,000 to 60,000 clones, 80% to 85% of them present only once. The sort gate was single viable CD3+CD4+CD8-CD45RO+ cells for memory CD4+ T cells. The data derive from a study of memory CD4+ T cells and cytomegalovirus serostatus. Across the study: Of the healthy Belgian adults, 9 were CMV seropositive and 24 seronegative. Study-wide results and limits: CMV serostatus prediction reached median AUC roughly 0.95, or 0.91 with US-trained model.

The CDR3 runs 13 residues. CDR1 SNHLY and CDR2 FYNNEI come from the germline V gene. With 8 bases clipped from V and 8 bases from J, the junction kept 10 bases outside the gene matches. The TCR originated in an adult in good health and CMV-seropositive. The rearrangement uses TRBV2 and TRBJ1-2, with TRBD1 matching 8 bases. The sequenced sample consisted of memory CD4+ T cells from blood. CDR3 loop: CASQSGQGTGYTF. CDR3 DNA sequence: TGTGCCAGCCAATCCGGACAGGGAACCGGCTACACCTTC. The entire variable domain, with the rest obtained from reference TRBV2 and TRBJ1-2, is as follows: EPEVTQTPSHQVTQMGQEVILRCVPISNHLYFYWYRQILGQKVEFLVSFYNNEISEKSEIFDDQFSVERPDGSNFTLKIRSTKLEDSAMYFCASQSGQGTGYTFGSGTRLTVV.